These 7 T cell receptor beta chains were all obtained from the same sample, sequenced in a study of blood T cell repertoires in COVID-19. Sequencing was performed with immunoSEQ multiplex PCR; in TCRdb, only in-frame clones are kept and a portion is missing. Among 120,000 or so clones listed, 84% were seen once. Material: peripheral blood. These TCRs come from a young woman who had recovered from COVID-19.

The V and J genes are TRBV5-1 and TRBJ2-2; 12 bases are shared with TRBD2. From germline, CDR1 is SGHRS and CDR2 YFSETQ. Trimming at V came to 3 bases and at J to 5 bases, leaving 5 bases not matched to a gene. The CDR3 contains 16 residues. The CDR3 DNA follows: TGCGCCAGCAGCTCGCAACTAGCGGGGGGAACCGGGGAGCTGTTTTTT. It is translated as CASSSQLAGGTGELFF.

The chain joins TRBV6-5 to TRBJ1-6, with 9 bases that match TRBD1. The germline gives CDR1 MNHEY, CDR2 SVGAGI. The trim removed 6 bases at V and 7 bases at J, leaving 4 bases unmatched. This CDR3 has 14 residues. In nucleotides, the CDR3 is TGTGCCAGCAGACGCGGACAGGGGAATTCACCCCTCCACTTT. Translated, it gives CASRRGQGNSPLHF.

The chain carries TRBV5-1 and TRBJ1-2; 9 bases fit TRBD1. This CDR3 comprises 17 residues. Looked up from germline, CDR1 is SGHRS and CDR2 is YFSETQ. V dropped 4 bases and J dropped 2; count of bases not matched to a gene: 12. In DNA, the CDR3 is TGCGCCAGCAGCGAATTTGTACGGGACAGGGCAAACTATGGCTACACCTTC. Translated, it gives CASSEFVRDRANYGYTF.

The V gene is TRBV29-1, the J gene TRBJ2-1, with TRBD1 matching 7 bases. V shed 7 bases, J shed 6 bases, and the junction held 9 bases outside the gene matches. The CDR3 has 13 amino acids. CDR1 and CDR2 (germline): SQVTM, ANQGSEA. The CDR3 spells CSAGLGGVNEQFF. The CDR3 nucleotides read TGCAGCGCCGGTTTAGGGGGCGTCAATGAGCAGTTCTTC.

V gene TRBV12-3 or TRBV12-4 combines with J gene TRBJ2-5, with TRBD2 as a possible D gene (5 bases). There are 10 residues in the CDR3. Trimming shortened V by 8 bases and J by 4 bases, and 5 bases separated the two germline ends. The CDR3 bases are TGTGCCAGCGAGGGAGAGACCCAGTACTTC. Translating gives CASEGETQYF.

The gene calls are TRBV19 and TRBJ1-2; D remains ambiguous. Germline CDR1 reads LNHDA; CDR2 reads SQIVND (reference sequence). V lost 5 bases, J lost 4 bases, and 14 bases lay in between. The CDR3 is 14 amino acids. CDR3 sequence (DNA): TGTGCCAGTAGTGGAGCGGTGTTACTCTATGGCTACACCTTC. It specifies CASSGAVLLYGYTF.

V usage is TRBV6-4 and J usage is TRBJ2-7; no clear D. In germline, CDR1 is MRHNA, CDR2 SNTAGT. CDR3 length equals 16 residues. The V end lost 3 bases, the J end lost 2 bases, and 17 bases lay between the germline ends. The CDR3 DNA reads TGTGCCAGCAGTGATAGGCCTCAAATTAGCCCCTACGAGCAGTACTTC. Translating it yields CASSDRPQISPYEQYF.